The source of this T cell receptor beta chain is a study of PD-1 blockade in classical Hodgkin lymphoma. Study information: Patients got intravenous nivolumab 3 mg/kg every 2 weeks. Findings of the study overall: Repertoire differences have undefined causes, possibly disease activity or prior therapy.

The method was immunoSEQ multiplex PCR; TCRdb's version includes in-frame clones alone and lacks a portion of them. The table records under 110,000 clones, around 89% of them present only once. Every one of the patients relapsed after autologous stem cell transplantation (brentuximab vedotin exposure was variable). Best response was recorded as complete response, partial response or progressive disease. The V gene's germline CDR1 is LNHDA and CDR2 SQIVND (reference sequence). The CDR3 extends over 13 amino acids. V was trimmed by 8 bases and J by 0 bases, leaving 8 bases between them. With regard to this clone: Antigen: not known.

The chain carries TRBV19 and TRBJ2-1; D gene ambiguous. The source material was peripheral blood mononuclear cells (PBMCs), sampled before the second cycle of nivolumab. This clonotype originated in a human donor with classical Hodgkin lymphoma. DNA for the CDR3: TGTGCCAGTTCCCCCAGCTCCTACAATGAGCAGTTCTTC. Its translation: CASSPSSYNEQFF.